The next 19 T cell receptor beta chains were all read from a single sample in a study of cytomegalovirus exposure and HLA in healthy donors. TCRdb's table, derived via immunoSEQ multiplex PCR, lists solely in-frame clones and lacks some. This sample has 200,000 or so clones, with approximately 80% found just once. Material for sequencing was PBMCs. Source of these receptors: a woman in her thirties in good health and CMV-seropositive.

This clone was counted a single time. CDR3 sequence reads: CASSVAPGQGDEQYF. The CDR3 nucleotides read TGTGCCAGCAGCGTAGCGCCGGGACAGGGAGACGAGCAGTACTTC. The chain couples TRBV9 to TRBJ2-7; 9 nucleotides agree with TRBD1. The ends lost 0 bases at V and 5 bases at J; junction bases unmatched: 6. This CDR3 is built from 15 residues. CDR1 SGDLS and CDR2 YYNGEE come from the germline V gene.

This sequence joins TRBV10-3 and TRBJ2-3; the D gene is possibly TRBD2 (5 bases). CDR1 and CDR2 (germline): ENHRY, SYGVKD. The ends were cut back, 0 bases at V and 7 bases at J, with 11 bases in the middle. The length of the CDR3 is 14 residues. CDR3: CAISESVPSNTQYF. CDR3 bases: TGTGCCATCAGTGAGTCCGTACCTAGCAATACGCAGTATTTT.

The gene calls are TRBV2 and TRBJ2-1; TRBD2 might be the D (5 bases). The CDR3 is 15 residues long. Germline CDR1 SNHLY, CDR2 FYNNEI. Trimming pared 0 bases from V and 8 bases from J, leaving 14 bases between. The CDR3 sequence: CASSEALWGDDEQFF. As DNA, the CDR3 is TGTGCCAGCAGTGAAGCGCTTTGGGGAGACGATGAGCAGTTCTTC.

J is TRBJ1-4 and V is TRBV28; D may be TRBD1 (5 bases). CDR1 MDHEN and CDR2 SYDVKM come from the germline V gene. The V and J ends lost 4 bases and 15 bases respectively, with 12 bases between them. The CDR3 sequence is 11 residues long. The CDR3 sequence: CASSSLGGVFF. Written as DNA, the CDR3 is TGTGCCAGCAGTTCACTGGGGGGGGTGTTTTTT.

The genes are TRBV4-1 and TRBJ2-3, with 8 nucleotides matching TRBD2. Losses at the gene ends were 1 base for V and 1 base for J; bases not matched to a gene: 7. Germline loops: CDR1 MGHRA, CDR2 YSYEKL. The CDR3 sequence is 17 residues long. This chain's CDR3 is CASSQAPGLGGTDTQYF. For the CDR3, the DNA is TGCGCCAGCAGCCAAGCCCCGGGACTAGGCGGCACAGATACGCAGTATTTT.

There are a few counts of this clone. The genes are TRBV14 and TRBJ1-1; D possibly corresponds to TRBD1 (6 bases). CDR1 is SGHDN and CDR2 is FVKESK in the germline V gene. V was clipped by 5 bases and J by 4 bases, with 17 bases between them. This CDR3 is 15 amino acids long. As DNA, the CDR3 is TGTGCCAGCAGCGTAAGAATGGGCAGGGGCACTGAAGCTTTCTTT. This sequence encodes CASSVRMGRGTEAFF.

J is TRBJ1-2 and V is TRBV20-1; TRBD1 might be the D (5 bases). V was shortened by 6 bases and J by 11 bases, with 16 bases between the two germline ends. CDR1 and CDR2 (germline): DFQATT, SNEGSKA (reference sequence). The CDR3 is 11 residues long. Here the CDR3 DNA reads TGCAGTGCCGAGCGGGGCAGAGGATACACCTTC. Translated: CSAERGRGYTF.

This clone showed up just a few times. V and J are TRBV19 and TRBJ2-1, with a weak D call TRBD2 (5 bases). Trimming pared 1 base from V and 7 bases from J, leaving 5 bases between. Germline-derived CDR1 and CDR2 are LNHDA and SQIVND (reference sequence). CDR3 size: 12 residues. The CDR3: CASSIAGNEQFF. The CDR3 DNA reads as TGTGCCAGTAGTATAGCGGGGAATGAGCAGTTCTTC. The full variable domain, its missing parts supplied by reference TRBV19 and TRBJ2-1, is DGGITQSPKYLFRKEGQNVTLSCEQNLNHDAMYWYRQDPGQGLRLIYYSQIVNDFQKGDIAEGYSVSREKKESFPLTVTSAQKNPTAFYLCASSIAGNEQFFGPGTRLTVL.

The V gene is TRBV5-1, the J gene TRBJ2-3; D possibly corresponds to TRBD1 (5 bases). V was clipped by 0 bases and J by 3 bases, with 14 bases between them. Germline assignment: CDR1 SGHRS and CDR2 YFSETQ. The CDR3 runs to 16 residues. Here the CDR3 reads CASSLVGQGATDTQYF. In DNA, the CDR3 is TGCGCCAGCAGCTTGGTAGGTCAGGGTGCAACAGATACGCAGTATTTT. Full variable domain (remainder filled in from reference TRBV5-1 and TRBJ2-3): KAGVTQTPRYLIKTRGQQVTLSCSPISGHRSVSWYQQTPGQGLQFLFEYFSETQRNKGNFPGRFSGRQFSNSRSEMNVSTLELGDSALYLCASSLVGQGATDTQYFGPGTRLTVL.

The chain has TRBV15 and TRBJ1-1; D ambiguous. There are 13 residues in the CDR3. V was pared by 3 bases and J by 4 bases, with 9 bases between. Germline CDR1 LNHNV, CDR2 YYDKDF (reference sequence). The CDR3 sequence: CATSRGESTEAFF. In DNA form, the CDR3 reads TGTGCCACCAGCAGGGGAGAGTCCACTGAAGCTTTCTTT.

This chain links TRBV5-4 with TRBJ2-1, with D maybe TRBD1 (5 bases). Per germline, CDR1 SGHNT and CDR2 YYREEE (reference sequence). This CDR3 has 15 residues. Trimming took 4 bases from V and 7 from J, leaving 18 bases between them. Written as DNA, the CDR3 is TGTGCCAGCAGCGCCATGGGGCGGAAATGGAATGAGCAGTTCTTC. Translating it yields CASSAMGRKWNEQFF.

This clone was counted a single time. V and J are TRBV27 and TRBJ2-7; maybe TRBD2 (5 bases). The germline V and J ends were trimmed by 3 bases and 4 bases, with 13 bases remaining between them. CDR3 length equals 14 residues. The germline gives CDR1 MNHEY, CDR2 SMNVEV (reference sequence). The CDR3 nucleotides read TGTGCCAGCAGTTTCTCTTCGGGGTGGTACGAGCAGTACTTC. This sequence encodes CASSFSSGWYEQYF.

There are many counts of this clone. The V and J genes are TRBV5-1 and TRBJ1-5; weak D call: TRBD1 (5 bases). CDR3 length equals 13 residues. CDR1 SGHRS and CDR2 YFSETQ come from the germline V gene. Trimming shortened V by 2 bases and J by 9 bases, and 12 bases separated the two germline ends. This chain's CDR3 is CASSFDVGLPQHF. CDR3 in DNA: TGCGCCAGCAGCTTTGATGTGGGACTGCCCCAGCATTTT.

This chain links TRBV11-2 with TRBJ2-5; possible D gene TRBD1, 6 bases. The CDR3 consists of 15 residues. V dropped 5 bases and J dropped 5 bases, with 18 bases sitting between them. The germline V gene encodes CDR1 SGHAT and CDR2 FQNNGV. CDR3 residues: CASSEGQIGWETQYF. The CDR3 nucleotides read TGTGCCAGCAGCGAAGGACAGATAGGATGGGAGACCCAGTACTTC.

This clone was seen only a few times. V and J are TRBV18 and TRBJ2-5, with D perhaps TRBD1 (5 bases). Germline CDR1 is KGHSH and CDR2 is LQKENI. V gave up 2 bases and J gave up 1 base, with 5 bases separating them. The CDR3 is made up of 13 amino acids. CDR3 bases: TGTGCCAGCTCACCAGACAGCCAAGAGACCCAGTACTTC. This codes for CASSPDSQETQYF.

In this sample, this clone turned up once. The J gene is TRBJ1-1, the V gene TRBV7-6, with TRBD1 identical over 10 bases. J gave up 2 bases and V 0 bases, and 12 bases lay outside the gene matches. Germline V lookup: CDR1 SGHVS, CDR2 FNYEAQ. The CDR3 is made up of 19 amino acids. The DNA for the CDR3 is TGTGCCAGCAGCTTAGCCTTCGGGGTCGGGACAGGGGCCAACACTGAAGCTTTCTTT. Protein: CASSLAFGVGTGANTEAFF.

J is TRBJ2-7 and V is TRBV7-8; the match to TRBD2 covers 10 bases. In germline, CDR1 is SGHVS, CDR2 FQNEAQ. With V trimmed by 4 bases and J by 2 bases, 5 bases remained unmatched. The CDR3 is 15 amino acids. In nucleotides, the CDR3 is TGTGCCAGCAGCTCACGACTAGCGGGTCCCTACGAGCAGTACTTC. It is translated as CASSSRLAGPYEQYF. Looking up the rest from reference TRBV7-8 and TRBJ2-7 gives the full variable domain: GAGVSQSPRYKVAKRGQDVALRCDPISGHVSLFWYQQALGQGPEFLTYFQNEAQLDKSGLPSDRFFAERPEGSVSTLKIQRTQQEDSAVYLCASSSRLAGPYEQYFGPGTRLTVT.

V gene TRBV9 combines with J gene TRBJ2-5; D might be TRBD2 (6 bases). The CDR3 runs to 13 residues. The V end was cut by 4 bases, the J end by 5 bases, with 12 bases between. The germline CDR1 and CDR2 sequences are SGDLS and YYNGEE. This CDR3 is CASSPGVRETQYF. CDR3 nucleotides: TGTGCCAGCAGCCCGGGGGTAAGGGAGACCCAGTACTTC.

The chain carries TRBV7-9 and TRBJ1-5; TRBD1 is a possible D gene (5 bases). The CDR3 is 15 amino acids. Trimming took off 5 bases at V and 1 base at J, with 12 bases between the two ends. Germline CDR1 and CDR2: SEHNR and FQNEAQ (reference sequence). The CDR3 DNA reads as TGTGCCAGCAGCCCAAGTGGGGCGAGCAATCAGCCCCAGCATTTT. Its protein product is CASSPSGASNQPQHF.